Here is one T cell receptor beta chain with its context. The antigen it recognizes is unknown. Base qualities are not at hand, and no much larger clone is one base apart. Libraries came from the immunoSEQ multiplex PCR assay. For the multiplex PCR, a mixture combining 60 forward primers for TCR Vbeta segments and 13 reverse primers for TCR Jbeta segments was used. The CDR3 region of rearranged TCR beta genes was amplified from genomic DNA with a multiplex PCR assay. The amplified TCR beta libraries were sequenced on the Illumina HiSeq System as 87-base-pair reads. The authors' pipeline ran thus. A later analysis tallied 75 million to 85 million unique TCR beta chains across the 650 to 750 repertoires, and around 12 million of those chains were shared by two or more donors. A nearest-neighbor algorithm error-corrected the raw reads and collapsed the reads into unique sequences, merging closely related sequences to remove PCR and sequencing errors. CDR3 sequences were aligned to IMGT reference sequences to assign V, D and J gene segments. For a sequence to be retained, at least a six-nucleotide match to both a V gene segment and a J gene segment was required. Rearrangements were called productive when the CDR3 lacked stop codons and stayed in frame with V and J; all others were non-productive. Following IMGT convention, CDR3 was defined as the stretch from the second conserved V-encoded cysteine to the conserved J-encoded phenylalanine. The earlier analysis of around 640 of the donors excluded sequences that lacked an unambiguous match to a single V gene segment. An earlier analysis of several hundred of the donors called V segments functional above 56.7% productive rearrangements and segregating when the between-donor standard deviation exceeded 5%. A statistical classification framework was built for diagnosing cytomegalovirus status from the catalog of TCR beta chain sequences. V and J gene assignment, in a later analysis, came from comparing TCR nucleotide sequences with IMGT/GENE-DB human TR gene sequences. Using the TCRdist pipeline, a later analysis assigned CDR3 sequences along with most-parsimonious VDJ recombination scenarios. A later analysis defined each TCR beta chain by its CDR3 amino acid sequence plus V-gene family, and excluded reads lacking a unique V-gene family. In a later analysis, a few hundred highly shared, low-generation-probability nucleotide sequences were removed to address suspected cross-contamination and a sequencing artifact. A later analysis calculated a clonal expansion index for each public chain from normalized within-repertoire ranks of inferred template counts. A later analysis computed generation probabilities with a VDJ recombination model fitted to out-of-frame rearrangements, and checked the results against IGoR. In a later analysis, TCR-TCR, TCR-HLA and TCR-CMV co-occurrence was scored with hypergeometric tests, and a repertoire-size bias correction was applied to TCR pairs. A later analysis estimated false discovery rates by permuting HLA or CMV assignments 20 times. In a later analysis, co-occurring TCRs were grouped using DBSCAN, with TCRdist sequence similarity added in when clustering inside HLA-allele-positive subsets. Repertoires with fewer than 30,000 or more than 120,000 public chains, plus five repertoires with anomalous nucleotide sharing, were excluded from co-occurrence clustering. TCRdb limited this immuneACCESS table to in-frame rearrangements with V and J called. A share of clones is missing; checked studies link under half to unresolved V genes, and the rest is unexplained. The DNA was the basis for D and trimming; V, J and clone size are from that table. For this sample the table gives about 94,000 clones, of which more than 60% were detected only once. 3% to 5% of the sample is in the top ten clones.

The cohort was made up of under 800 healthy bone marrow donors. All cohort members were sampled while nominally healthy, although unrecorded immune exposures were likely present. The donor was CMV seronegative and was included in the group of a few hundred seronegative cohort members. Each donor provided a peripheral blood sample, and peripheral blood mononuclear cells were used for TCR beta sequencing. Genomic DNA was extracted from the blood cell samples with the Qiagen DNeasy Blood Extraction Kit. The germline V gene provides CDR1 SGHRS and CDR2 YFSETQ. The CDR3, from cysteine to phenylalanine, totals 14 residues. Just CDR3 DNA is preserved here, 42 bases in frame from base 1. The germline ends are 10 bases apart after V is trimmed by 2 bases and J by 5 bases. The data were taken from a study of cytomegalovirus exposure and HLA in healthy donors (dated by TCRdb to 2016 to 2017). The study in broad terms: An earlier analysis of about 530 of the donors reported about 280 Gb of sequence data and 100 million to 120 million unique TCR beta sequences obtained from about 180 million T cells. Four or five DR-DQ haplotypes were handled as single units for association and clustering because linkage in the cohort was strong. HLA typing covered class I and class II loci at four-digit resolution. Rather than drawing on any new phenotypic data, the later analysis identified candidate immune exposures from TCR beta sequences and the way those sequences occurred across donors. The number of donors typed differed by locus, with 629-630 for A, B, C, DRB1 and DQB1, 522 for DQA1, approximately 570 for DPA1, and 450 to 480 for DPB1. Using immunosequencing, the study profiled T cell repertoires from 500 to 800 subjects and related those repertoires to cytomegalovirus serostatus. Among roughly 400 genotyped donors of the cohort, an average of roughly 230,000 unique TCR beta nucleotide sequences was sequenced per donor, of which about 18% were non-productive. The study combined high-throughput TCR immunosequencing, statistical association of individual TCRs with disease status, and machine learning to predict cytomegalovirus infection status. To decide whether each TCR beta V gene segment behaved as functional or pseudogenic, an earlier analysis of approximately 600 of the donors relied on high-throughput TCR beta sequencing. A later analysis re-analyzed previously published TCR beta repertoires from 550 to 700 donors and added high-resolution HLA genotyping to study TCR occurrence patterns. An early release covering 550 to 650 HLA-typed donors comprised 300 to 350 gigabases of sequencing data and approximately 85 million unique TCR sequences. A later genetic analysis used genome-wide SNP genotypes for about 60% of the roughly 700 donors, treating that subset as a discovery cohort. Every discovery cohort repertoire had been produced on one sequencing platform. The study aimed to test whether signatures of past pathogen exposure could be identified by cataloging public T cell receptors. Alongside the repertoire data, information on donor age, sex, ethnicity and CMV serostatus was compiled. Besides the first cohort of under 700 subjects, a separate validation cohort made up of 90 to 150 different subjects was used. Among the roughly 390 genotyped donors, about 83% belonged to the genetic ancestry cluster associated with self-reported Caucasian donors.

Points the paper makes about the study in general: Linkage disequilibrium might explain the correlated functional status among segregating V segments, but an unknown experimental factor could not be excluded. Because counts were too low, 15 or so rarely observed V segments, including chromosome 9 orphons, were excluded from the earlier analysis of 587 of the donors. A later analysis found that most CMV-associated TCR beta chains appeared HLA-restricted, with HLA associations seemingly driven largely by CMV exposure. A further reported finding was that TCR beta sequences accurately predicted the HLA-A and HLA-B alleles for most subjects in the first cohort. In a later analysis, the rate of TCR association differed among HLA loci, with DRB1 alleles having the most associated TCRs and HLA-C alleles having the fewest. Because the 87-base-pair reads could not distinguish some IMGT-functional V segments, including TRBV6-2 and TRBV6-3, those segments were excluded. The presence/absence analyses assumed that sequencing depth was roughly uniform across donors, and that assumption may not be true. For the cohort, immune exposure information was limited to CMV serostatus. A later analysis found that HLA-associated TCR beta chains were more clonally expanded and had lower generation probabilities than equally common non-associated chains. According to a later analysis, parvovirus B19, influenza, CMV and Epstein-Barr virus appeared linked to several top co-occurrence clusters. According to a later genetic analysis, donors in an Asian-associated ancestry cluster had fewer N-insertions in productive TCRs than the approximately 690-donor mean. A group of highly shared sequence variants was considered likely to be a technical artifact of the sequencing pipeline. The study listed around 160 TCR beta chains as associated with cytomegalovirus. According to the authors, the approach could potentially be generalized to other disease states and immunological phenotypes. In vitro tests confirmed that a few of the cytomegalovirus-associated TCR beta chains recognize cytomegalovirus antigens. Only TCR beta chains were sequenced in this cohort, and the absence of alpha or paired-chain data limited detectable features. Strong co-occurrence of HLA alleles, especially DR and DQ, made assigning TCR associations to individual alleles difficult. Cytomegalovirus status was reported to be diagnosed by the classifier with high specificity and sensitivity in both the original and validation cohorts. Because HLA typing was unavailable for some donors at each locus, only the typed subset was used in association tests. V-gene and J-gene trimming of TCR beta chains was associated with a missense DCLRE1C variant in a later genetic analysis, and the association was replicated in an independent cohort. In a later analysis, 15,000 to 20,000 TCR beta sequences were associated with specific HLA alleles at a false discovery rate of 0.05. Across donors, most TCR sequences were observed very rarely, whereas some public TCRs were present in many individuals. In an earlier analysis of 450 to 750 of the donors, most TCR beta V segments appeared in productive rearrangements about 90% or about 30% of the time, broadly matching IMGT annotations.

The source is a man between 25 and 39 years old in good health and CMV-seronegative. The specimen was PBMCs. The chain was built from TRBV5-1 and TRBJ1-4; too little of a D gene remains to name it. CDR3 sequence: CASSLEGGNEKLFF. The sequenced DNA is TGCGCCAGCAGCTTAGAGGGCGGAAATGAAAAACTGTTTTTT.